The 3 T cell receptor beta chains below all came from one sample that was sequenced in a study of blood T cells in healthy people across ages. A second PCR of about 7 to 12 cycles used a sample-barcoded 5' primer and a J-beta primer mix. Each CDR3 protein gets one entry after TCRdb re-called the 5' RACE reads with MiXCR. This table holds nearly 800,000 distinct CDR3 sequences, roughly three fifths found once. Sequencing was done on a sample of blood. These receptors all come from a man aged 40-49 years in good health.

The rearrangement joins TRBV7-3 to TRBJ2-7; TRBD2 agrees at 7 bases. CDR3 length: 15 residues. Germline CDR1 reads SGHTA; CDR2 reads FQGTGA. V lost 5 bases to trimming and J lost 1 base; unmatched junction nucleotides: 8. The CDR3 DNA follows: TGTGCCAGCAGCCTCGAGGGAGGGGCGTCCTACGAGCAGTACTTC. It translates to CASSLEGGASYEQYF.

The chain employs TRBV18 and TRBJ1-1; TRBD1 is a possible D gene (6 bases). The CDR3 extends over 14 amino acids. The V gene's germline CDR1 is KGHSH and CDR2 LQKENI. Trimming cost V 3 bases and J 7 bases, with 15 bases left between them. This CDR3 is CASSPPTGTVEAFF. The CDR3 bases are TGTGCCAGCTCACCGCCCACAGGGACGGTTGAAGCTTTCTTT.

This clonotype occurred a few times. The genes are TRBV7-2 and TRBJ2-7; 9 bases map to TRBD2. J was trimmed by 3 bases and V by 5 bases; bases with no gene match: 8. Germline values: CDR1 SGHTA, CDR2 FQGNSA. The CDR3 is 15 amino acids. In DNA form, the CDR3 reads TGTGCCAGCAGCACTAGACTAGCGGCTAGCTACGAGCAGTACTTC. This sequence encodes CASSTRLAASYEQYF. The entire variable domain, with the rest obtained from reference TRBV7-2 and TRBJ2-7, is as follows: GAGVSQSPSNKVTEKGKDVELRCDPISGHTALYWYRQSLGQGLEFLIYFQGNSAPDKSGLPSDRFSAERTGGSVSTLTIQRTQQEDSAVYLCASSTRLAASYEQYFGPGTRLTVT.